A selection of T cell receptor delta chains follows, all from one sample in a study of gamma-delta T cells after stem cell transplantation. TCRdb re-called clones from the RT-PCR reads via CATT. The table includes around 1,600 delta-chain clones, about 8.7% detected once. Sequenced sample: gamma-delta T cells. These receptors were obtained from a human donor. It is not recorded whose cells these are; they may come from a transplant donor. Each CDR3 is given with its conserved first and last residue. D genes are given only for firm matches. Clone sizes are given selectively: once, few, many, or a class where the clone is expanded.

d_gene: TRDD3
v_gene: TRDV2
j_gene: TRDJ1
abundance: NA
CDR3aa: CAYDTVLLGDTRSNTDKLIF
CDR3nt: TGTGCCTATGACACCGTCCTTCTGGGGGATACGCGATCGAACACCGATAAACTCATCTTT

d_gene: TRDD3
v_gene: TRDV2
j_gene: TRDJ1
abundance: hyperexpanded
CDR3aa: CACEGLGDISDKLIF
CDR3nt: TGTGCCTGTGAGGGATTGGGGGATATCTCCGATAAACTCATCTTT

d_gene: TRDD3
v_gene: TRDV2
j_gene: TRDJ1
abundance: NA
CDR3aa: CACDTLLGDNNAPYTDKLIF
CDR3nt: TGTGCCTGTGACACTCTACTGGGGGATAATAATGCCCCCTACACCGATAAACTCATCTTT

d_gene: TRDD3
v_gene: TRDV2
j_gene: TRDJ3
abundance: large
CDR3aa: CACDSTGGVSWDTRQMFF
CDR3nt: TGTGCCTGTGACAGTACTGGGGGAGTCTCCTGGGACACCCGACAGATGTTTTTC

d_gene: TRDD3
v_gene: TRDV2
j_gene: TRDJ1
abundance: few
CDR3aa: CACVSLGDKFVRDTDKLIF
CDR3nt: TGTGCCTGTGTTTCTTTGGGGGATAAATTCGTAAGGGACACCGATAAACTCATCTTT

d_gene: TRDD3
v_gene: TRDV2
j_gene: TRDJ1
abundance: large
CDR3aa: CACDVLGDFTDKLIF
CDR3nt: TGTGCCTGTGACGTACTGGGGGACTTCACCGATAAACTCATCTTT

d_gene: TRDD3
v_gene: TRDV2
j_gene: TRDJ1
abundance: large
CDR3aa: CACDTVSYRSTGGYDDKLIF
CDR3nt: TGTGCCTGTGACACCGTCTCCTACCGTTCTACTGGGGGATATGACGATAAACTCATCTTT

d_gene: TRDD3
v_gene: TRDV2
j_gene: TRDJ1
abundance: medium-sized
CDR3aa: CALEGIGTGDSEGDKLIF
CDR3nt: TGTGCCTTGGAGGGTATCGGTACTGGGGATAGTGAGGGCGATAAACTCATCTTT

d_gene: TRDD3
v_gene: TRDV2
j_gene: TRDJ1
abundance: few
CDR3aa: CACDTIGVTGGYAIDKLIF
CDR3nt: TGTGCCTGTGACACCATAGGGGTAACTGGGGGATACGCCATCGATAAACTCATCTTT

d_gene: NA
v_gene: TRDV2
j_gene: TRDJ1
abundance: NA
CDR3aa: CACDGMYEGPRFGTDKLIF
CDR3nt: TGTGCCTGTGACGGGATGTATGAAGGACCCCGATTTGGCACCGATAAACTCATCTTT

d_gene: TRDD3
v_gene: TRDV2
j_gene: TRDJ1
abundance: medium-sized
CDR3aa: CACDVLGDSLYTDKLIF
CDR3nt: TGTGCCTGTGACGTGCTGGGGGATTCTTTATACACCGATAAACTCATCTTT

d_gene: TRDD3
v_gene: TRDV2
j_gene: TRDJ1
abundance: medium-sized
CDR3aa: CACDTVGIPGDKEADKLIF
CDR3nt: TGTGCCTGTGACACCGTAGGGATTCCGGGGGATAAGGAGGCCGATAAACTCATCTTT

d_gene: NA
v_gene: TRDV2
j_gene: TRDJ3
abundance: medium-sized
CDR3aa: CACDKVDTSGGPSSWDTRQMFF
CDR3nt: TGTGCCTGTGACAAAGTGGATACTAGTGGGGGTCCTAGCTCCTGGGACACCCGACAGATGTTTTTC

d_gene: NA
v_gene: TRDV2
j_gene: TRDJ3
abundance: large
CDR3aa: CACDTVEEVGLSPWDTRQMFF
CDR3nt: TGTGCCTGTGACACCGTGGAGGAGGTGGGACTCTCCCCCTGGGACACCCGACAGATGTTTTTC

d_gene: TRDD3
v_gene: TRDV2
j_gene: TRDJ1
abundance: medium-sized
CDR3aa: CACDTMFVLGDPTRITDKLIF
CDR3nt: TGTGCCTGTGACACAATGTTTGTACTGGGGGATCCGACGCGAATCACCGATAAACTCATCTTT

d_gene: NA
v_gene: TRDV2
j_gene: TRDJ1
abundance: large
CDR3aa: CACDTVSGTGKGLTDKLIF
CDR3nt: TGTGCCTGTGACACCGTAAGCGGTACTGGGAAAGGGCTCACCGATAAACTCATCTTT

d_gene: TRDD3
v_gene: TRDV2
j_gene: TRDJ1
abundance: few
CDR3aa: CACDRLGDSYTDKLIF
CDR3nt: TGTGCCTGTGACCGACTGGGGGATTCGTACACCGATAAACTCATCTTT

d_gene: TRDD3
v_gene: TRDV2
j_gene: TRDJ1
abundance: large
CDR3aa: CACDGVGDEDKLIF
CDR3nt: TGTGCCTGTGACGGGGTGGGGGATGAAGATAAACTCATCTTT

d_gene: NA
v_gene: TRDV2
j_gene: TRDJ1
abundance: hyperexpanded
CDR3aa: CACDMVVRTDKLIF
CDR3nt: TGTGCCTGTGACATGGTCGTCCGTACCGATAAACTCATCTTT

d_gene: TRDD3
v_gene: TRDV2
j_gene: TRDJ1
abundance: NA
CDR3aa: CACDTVEPGGATGGYADKLIF
CDR3nt: TGTGCCTGTGACACCGTGGAACCGGGGGGAGCTACTGGGGGATACGCCGATAAACTCATCTTT

d_gene: NA
v_gene: TRDV2
j_gene: TRDJ1
abundance: NA
CDR3aa: CACEFAGPKKGTDKLIF
CDR3nt: TGTGCCTGTGAATTTGCTGGGCCAAAAAAAGGCACCGATAAACTCATCTTT

d_gene: TRDD3
v_gene: TRDV2
j_gene: TRDJ1
abundance: medium-sized
CDR3aa: CACDPVLGDTHLYTDKLIF
CDR3nt: TGTGCCTGTGACCCCGTACTGGGGGATACGCATCTCTACACCGATAAACTCATCTTT

d_gene: TRDD3
v_gene: TRDV2
j_gene: TRDJ1
abundance: NA
CDR3aa: CACDLLGDTDKLIF
CDR3nt: TGTGCCTGTGACTTACTGGGGGACACCGATAAACTCATCTTT

d_gene: TRDD3
v_gene: TRDV2
j_gene: TRDJ1
abundance: few
CDR3aa: CACDTVFRGISNTDKLIF
CDR3nt: TGTGCCTGTGACACCGTATTCCGGGGGATTAGCAACACCGATAAACTCATCTTT

d_gene: NA
v_gene: TRDV2
j_gene: TRDJ1
abundance: large
CDR3aa: CACDTIIRAHTDKLIF
CDR3nt: TGTGCCTGTGACACCATAATACGGGCCCACACCGATAAACTCATCTTT

d_gene: TRDD3
v_gene: TRDV2
j_gene: TRDJ1
abundance: few
CDR3aa: CACDTLLGDRYTDKLIF
CDR3nt: TGTGCCTGTGACACTCTACTGGGGGACCGGTACACCGATAAACTCATCTTT

d_gene: TRDD3
v_gene: TRDV2
j_gene: TRDJ1
abundance: large
CDR3aa: CACDAVLGDTRIDKLIF
CDR3nt: TGTGCCTGTGACGCTGTACTGGGGGATACGCGCATAGATAAACTCATCTTT

d_gene: TRDD3
v_gene: TRDV2
j_gene: TRDJ1
abundance: medium-sized
CDR3aa: CACDSLLFLGDTSDKLIF
CDR3nt: TGTGCCTGTGACAGCCTCCTCTTCTTGGGGGATACTTCCGATAAACTCATCTTT

d_gene: NA
v_gene: TRDV2
j_gene: TRDJ1
abundance: large
CDR3aa: CACDPVLGGEYTDKLIF
CDR3nt: TGTGCCTGTGACCCTGTCCTAGGGGGGGAGTACACCGATAAACTCATCTTT